A selection of T cell receptor beta chains follows, all from one sample in a study of radiotherapy plus CTLA-4 blockade in lung cancer. Measured with immunoSEQ multiplex PCR; TCRdb has only the in-frame clones, and not every one. The sample lists tens of thousands of clones, about 85% occurring once. Material: peripheral blood, obtained from a patient treated with radiotherapy plus ipilimumab. These receptors were collected from a human donor with non-small cell lung cancer whose response to radiotherapy plus ipilimumab could not be evaluated. Both conserved end residues are trimmed from each CDR3.

TRBV9 | ASSVGGGQATDTQY
TRBV21-1 | ASSKVHTRADTQY
TRBV6-5 | ASTPGIMNTEAF
TRBV5-1 | ASSLAEITDTQY
TRBV5-1 | ASSPSGKREAYEQY
TRBV27 | ASSSDTSGSYNEQF
TRBV4-2 | ASSQDQREDNEQF
TRBV19 | ASSIRRSGSHNEQF
TRBV7-3 | ASSFAGSTEAF
TRBV9 | ASCRPGQTFAEQY